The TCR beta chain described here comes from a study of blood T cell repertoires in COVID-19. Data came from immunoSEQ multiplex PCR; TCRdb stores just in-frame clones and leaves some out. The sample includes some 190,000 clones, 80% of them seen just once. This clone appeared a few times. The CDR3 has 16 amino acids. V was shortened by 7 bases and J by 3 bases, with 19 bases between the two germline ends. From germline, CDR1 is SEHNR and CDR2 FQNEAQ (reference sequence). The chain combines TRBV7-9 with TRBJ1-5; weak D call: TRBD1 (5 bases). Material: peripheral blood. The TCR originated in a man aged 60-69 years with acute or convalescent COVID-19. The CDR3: CASTSGRGPNNQPQHF. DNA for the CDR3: TGTGCCAGCACCTCGGGGAGGGGACCTAACAATCAGCCCCAGCATTTT.